These 17 T cell receptor beta chains originate from one sample sequenced in a study of neurological immune-mediated disorders. TCRdb processed the 5' RACE reads anew with MiXCR; each CDR3 protein has one entry. The table includes around 66,000 distinct CDR3 sequences, 4% to 6% detected once. The sample taken for sequencing was PBMCs. The source is a woman aged 25 to 39 with multiple sclerosis.

V is TRBV11-2 and J is TRBJ2-5, with TRBD1 identical over 7 bases. This CDR3 has 15 amino acids. Per the germline V gene, CDR1 is SGHAT and CDR2 is FQNNGV. V lost 2 bases and J lost 3; bases outside the gene matches: 6. Here the CDR3 reads CASSLRTGMEETQYF. As DNA, the CDR3 is TGTGCCAGCAGCTTAAGGACAGGAATGGAAGAGACCCAGTACTTC.

At least ten counts were recorded for this clonotype. This CDR3 reads CASSPDFSYNEQFF. Written as DNA, the CDR3 is TGTGCCAGCAGCCCGGACTTCTCCTACAATGAGCAGTTCTTC. The chain joins TRBV7-2 to TRBJ2-1; TRBD2 might be the D (5 bases). The CDR3 length is 14 residues. V lost 5 bases and J 0 bases, leaving 8 bases between the germline ends. CDR1 and CDR2 from the germline V gene are SGHTA and FQGNSA.

This clonotype appeared many times. The V gene is TRBV15, the J gene TRBJ1-5, with TRBD1 as a possible D gene (5 bases). CDR1 and CDR2 from the germline V gene are LNHNV and YYDKDF (reference sequence). V was clipped by 8 bases and J by 2 bases, with 7 bases between them. The CDR3 has 12 amino acids. Here the CDR3 DNA reads TGTGCCACCTCGACAGGCAATCAGCCCCAGCATTTT. Translation gives CATSTGNQPQHF.

This clonotype was detected a few times. This clone may be a read error of a much larger clone one base away. The J gene is TRBJ1-2, the V gene TRBV12-3 or TRBV12-4; D remains ambiguous. Trimming removed 7 bases at V and 8 bases at J, with 17 bases between. CDR3 length: 13 residues. CDR3 amino acids: CASTSESLSGYTF. CDR3 in DNA: TGTGCCAGCACCTCTGAAAGTCTCTCCGGCTACACCTTC.

This clonotype was seen at least ten times. The V gene is TRBV14, the J gene TRBJ2-7; TRBD1 might be the D (6 bases). Trimming stripped 4 bases from V and 6 bases from J, with 16 bases between. Germline V gene sequence: CDR1 SGHDN, CDR2 FVKESK. The CDR3 has 14 amino acids. The CDR3 DNA reads TGTGCCAGCAGCCCCGGCAGGGGAGAAGGCGAGCAGTACTTC. Its translation is CASSPGRGEGEQYF.

This clonotype was found many times. This rearrangement joins TRBV15 to TRBJ2-3; no clear D gene. This CDR3 has 15 amino acids. Germline CDR1 LNHNV, CDR2 YYDKDF (reference sequence). Trimming cost V 6 bases and J 4 bases, with 17 bases left between them. CDR3 protein: CATRAGPPAADTQYF. The CDR3 DNA reads TGTGCCACCAGGGCAGGACCTCCGGCAGCAGATACGCAGTATTTT.

This clonotype was picked up many times. The chain couples TRBV12-3 or TRBV12-4 to TRBJ2-7; no definite D call. Trimming took off 1 base at V and 0 bases at J, with 10 bases between the two ends. This CDR3 is built from 15 residues. CDR3: CASSLEGRLSYEQYF. In DNA form, the CDR3 reads TGTGCCAGCAGTTTAGAAGGACGACTCTCCTACGAGCAGTACTTC.

This clonotype has only a few counts. V and J are TRBV29-1 and TRBJ1-5; D is possibly TRBD1 (5 bases). Germline V gene lookup returns CDR1 SQVTM and CDR2 ANQGSEA. V dropped 5 bases and J dropped 15 bases, with 17 bases sitting between them. The CDR3 contains 11 residues. DNA of the CDR3: TGCAGCGTTATTGACGGGGACGGGCGGCATTTT. Translation gives CSVIDGDGRHF. The full variable domain, rest sourced from reference TRBV29-1 and TRBJ1-5, is SAVISQKPSRDICQRGTSLTIQCQVDSQVTMMFWYRQQPGQSLTLIATANQGSEATYESGFVIDKFPISRPNLTFSTLTVSNMSPEDSSIYLCSVIDGDGRHFGDGTRLSIL.

In its sample, this clonotype was seen many times. V gene TRBV5-1 combines with J gene TRBJ1-2; D gene unclear. The CDR3 loop spans 13 amino acids. Per germline, CDR1 SGHRS and CDR2 YFSETQ. V was pared by 4 bases and J by 4 bases, with 11 bases between. The CDR3 sequence: CASSPDGSYGYTF. The CDR3 coding sequence is TGCGCCAGCAGCCCAGACGGCAGCTATGGCTACACCTTC.

The chain carries TRBV11-3 and TRBJ1-5, with 9 nucleotides matching TRBD1. V was pared by 5 bases and J by 6 bases, with 11 bases of the junction left unmatched. The CDR3 consists of 16 residues. Germline loops: CDR1 SGHNT, CDR2 YENEEA. In DNA, the CDR3 is TGTGCCAGCAGCCCTCCGGGACAGGGAGGGGCTCAGCCCCAGCATTTT. Translation gives CASSPPGQGGAQPQHF.

Ten or more counts support this clonotype. A much larger clone lies a single base off, so this may be a read error. The rearrangement joins TRBV5-1 to TRBJ2-5; D perhaps matches TRBD1 (5 bases). The CDR3 spans 14 residues. Deletions cut 0 bases from V and 7 bases from J, with 13 bases between. Germline V gives CDR1 SGHRS, CDR2 YFSETQ. CDR3 residues: CASSLDKGSLTQYF. Written as DNA, the CDR3 is TGCGCCAGCAGCTTGGATAAGGGGTCCCTGACCCAGTACTTC.

This clonotype was counted a few times. CDR3 sequence reads: CATSGPGQTTGELFF. DNA for the CDR3: TGTGCCACCAGCGGCCCGGGACAGACCACCGGGGAGCTGTTTTTT. This chain uses TRBV15 with TRBJ2-2, with 7 bases fitting TRBD1. CDR1 is LNHNV, CDR2 YYDKDF, per germline (reference sequence). Trimming removed 5 bases from V and 4 bases from J; junction bases left unmatched: 7. The CDR3 is 15 amino acids. Together with reference TRBV15 and TRBJ2-2, the CDR3 gives the full variable domain: DAMVIQNPRYQVTQFGKPVTLSCSQTLNHNVMYWYQQKSSQAPKLLFHYYDKDFNNEADTPDNFQSRRPNTSFCFLDIRSPGLGDTAMYLCATSGPGQTTGELFFGEGSRLTVL.

Concerning this clonotype: The junction shows a germline mismatch at one end, possibly a read error. The J gene is TRBJ2-5, the V gene TRBV27; 11 bases map to TRBD1. This CDR3 contains 15 residues. Per germline, CDR1 MNHEY and CDR2 SMNVEV (reference sequence). The CDR3 coding sequence is TGTACCAGCAGTTCCGGGACAGGGGGTGTAGAGACCCAGTACTTC. Translation gives CTSSSGTGGVETQYF.

This clonotype was seen ten or more times. The chain employs TRBV29-1 and TRBJ1-1, with D possibly TRBD1 on 5 matching bases. Trimming left V 2 bases short and J 3 bases short, with 13 bases between. Germline assignment: CDR1 SQVTM and CDR2 ANQGSEA. The CDR3 length is 14 residues. CDR3 bases: TGCAGCGTTGAACTCCTTGTAGGGGACACTGAAGCTTTCTTT. It yields the protein CSVELLVGDTEAFF.

The sample holds many counts of this clonotype. CDR3 DNA sequence: TGCGCCAGCAGCTTGGAAGATCAGAGTAACACCGGGGAGCTGTTTTTT. The encoded protein is CASSLEDQSNTGELFF. The chain uses TRBV5-1 and TRBJ2-2; D remains ambiguous. CDR1 and CDR2 (germline): SGHRS, YFSETQ. This CDR3 spans 16 amino acids. V was trimmed by 0 bases and J by 2 bases, leaving 11 bases between them.

The table lists this clonotype with a few counts. The chain couples TRBV20-1 to TRBJ2-7; 7 bases agree with TRBD2. Trimming removed 3 bases from V and 2 bases from J; junction bases left unmatched: 16. Germline assignment: CDR1 DFQATT and CDR2 SNEGSKA (reference sequence). There are 17 residues in the CDR3. The CDR3 nucleotides read TGCAGTGCTAGGGGTATTAAAGTGGCGGGGGACCCCTACGAGCAGTACTTC. Translated: CSARGIKVAGDPYEQYF.

The table lists this clonotype with many counts. The chain links TRBV20-1 to TRBJ1-5; 7 bases line up with TRBD1. The CDR3 runs 16 residues. Germline values: CDR1 DFQATT, CDR2 SNEGSKA (reference sequence). Trimming took 1 base from V and 1 from J; bases not matched to a gene: 7. The CDR3 loop reads CSARVQGKVSNQPQHF. The CDR3 DNA reads TGCAGTGCTAGAGTACAGGGGAAAGTAAGCAATCAGCCCCAGCATTTT.